These 10 T cell receptor beta chains came from one sample sequenced in a study of T cell responses to AZD1222 COVID-19 vaccine. Sequenced by immunoSEQ multiplex PCR; TCRdb stores in-frame clones only, minus some. The data contain roughly 150,000 clones, 85% to 90% of them singletons. The sample consisted of peripheral blood, taken on day 0 of AZD1222 vaccination. All receptors come from an adult in good health.

The chain uses TRBV2 and TRBJ1-4, with TRBD1 matching 8 bases. The CDR3 loop spans 16 amino acids. The J segment lost 5 bases and the V segment lost 3 bases, leaving 8 bases of the junction unmatched. CDR1 and CDR2 (germline): SNHLY, FYNNEI. The DNA for the CDR3 is TGTGCCAGCAGTGAGTGGACAGGGACGCTCAATGAAAAACTGTTTTTT. The encoded protein is CASSEWTGTLNEKLFF.

The rearrangement links TRBV11-3 to TRBJ2-3, with D possibly being TRBD1 or TRBD2 (5 bases each). V lost 6 bases and J lost 2, with 15 bases in between. Germline V gene lookup returns CDR1 SGHNT and CDR2 YENEEA. The CDR3 is 15 residues long. DNA of the CDR3: TGTGCCAGCAGTCAAAATTGGGACCTCACAGATACGCAGTATTTT. Protein: CASSQNWDLTDTQYF.

The chain employs TRBV29-1 and TRBJ2-7; TRBD1 aligns across 8 bases. Germline V gene data show CDR1 as SQVTM and CDR2 as ANQGSEA. CDR3 length equals 13 residues. V lost 3 bases and J lost 1; bases outside the gene matches: 2. CDR3 protein: CSVEDRDSYEQYF. The CDR3 DNA reads as TGCAGCGTTGAGGACAGGGATTCCTACGAGCAGTACTTC.

The CDR3 sequence is CASSYGMAGQGEQYF. The CDR3 DNA is TGTGCCAGCAGTTACGGGATGGCAGGGCAGGGCGAGCAGTACTTC. This sequence joins TRBV6-5 and TRBJ2-7; possibly TRBD1 for D (5 bases). With 2 bases removed from V and 6 bases from J, the gap between germline ends came to 17 bases. Germline V lookup: CDR1 MNHEY, CDR2 SVGAGI. This CDR3 is 15 amino acids long.

The chain couples TRBV14 to TRBJ2-1, with D possibly called TRBD1 or TRBD2 (5 bases each). Trimming stripped 4 bases from V and 2 bases from J, with 9 bases between. The germline V gene has CDR1 SGHDN and CDR2 FVKESK. The length of the CDR3 is 14 residues. CDR3 residues: CASSLRDPYNEQFF. The DNA for the CDR3 is TGTGCCAGCAGCCTGAGGGACCCCTACAATGAGCAGTTCTTC. Complete variable domain (other parts from reference TRBV14 and TRBJ2-1): EAGVTQFPSHSVIEKGQTVTLRCDPISGHDNLYWYRRVMGKEIKFLLHFVKESKQDESGMPNNRFLAERTGGTYSTLKVQPAELEDSGVYFCASSLRDPYNEQFFGPGTRLTVL.

Details on this clone: The junction differs from germline at one of its ends, possibly a read error. The chain links TRBV19 to TRBJ2-3, with a weak D call TRBD1 (6 bases). CDR3 length: 15 residues. CDR1 LNHDA and CDR2 SQIVND come from the germline V gene (reference sequence). Here the CDR3 reads CASRIAGAITDTQYF. CDR3 in DNA: TGTGCCAGTAGAATAGCAGGGGCAATCACAGATACGCAGTATTTT. The full variable domain, its missing parts supplied by reference TRBV19 and TRBJ2-3, is DGGITQSPKYLFRKEGQNVTLSCEQNLNHDAMYWYRQDPGQGLRLIYYSQIVNDFQKGDIAEGYSVSREKKESFPLTVTSAQKNPTAFYLCASRIAGAITDTQYFGPGTRLTVL.

In this sample, this clone turned up once. This chain links TRBV5-1 with TRBJ2-7; perhaps TRBD1 as D (7 bases). Per the germline V gene, CDR1 is SGHRS and CDR2 is YFSETQ. The CDR3 runs 15 residues. V lost 1 base and J lost 2, with 13 bases in between. The CDR3 is CASSLQQGGPYEQYF. CDR3 sequence (DNA): TGCGCCAGCAGCTTGCAGCAGGGGGGACCCTACGAGCAGTACTTC.

The J gene is TRBJ1-2, the V gene TRBV28; the D gene is possibly TRBD1 (6 bases). Germline-derived CDR1 and CDR2 are MDHEN and SYDVKM. Trimming pared 0 bases from V and 1 base from J, leaving 9 bases between. This CDR3 is built from 15 residues. Here the CDR3 reads CASSLWAGVNYGYTF. The CDR3 DNA sequence: TGTGCCAGCAGTTTATGGGCAGGGGTTAACTATGGCTACACCTTC.

The chain links TRBV2 to TRBJ1-6; weak D call: TRBD1 (5 bases). V dropped 4 bases and J dropped 7 bases, with 11 bases sitting between them. This CDR3 has 14 residues. Germline CDR1 and CDR2: SNHLY and FYNNEI. The CDR3 coding sequence is TGTGCCAGCAGTGCGGGACGGAAGAATTCACCCCTCCACTTT. Amino acid sequence: CASSAGRKNSPLHF. Based on the CDR3 plus reference TRBV2 and TRBJ1-6, the full variable domain is EPEVTQTPSHQVTQMGQEVILRCVPISNHLYFYWYRQILGQKVEFLVSFYNNEISEKSEIFDDQFSVERPDGSNFTLKIRSTKLEDSAMYFCASSAGRKNSPLHFGNGTRLTVT.

The chain joins TRBV28 to TRBJ1-5, with 8 bases that match TRBD1. The CDR3 has 14 amino acids. Germline V gene sequence: CDR1 MDHEN, CDR2 SYDVKM. With 7 bases clipped from V and 2 bases from J, the junction kept 4 bases outside the gene matches. The chain's CDR3 is CASNRGVGNQPQHF. The CDR3 coding sequence is TGTGCCAGCAACAGGGGGGTAGGCAATCAGCCCCAGCATTTT.